These 8 T cell receptor beta chains originate from one sample sequenced in a study of beta chain features in type 1 diabetes. Whole-study results and caveats: In all four CD4+ subsets, TCRB CDR3 length was significantly, moderately reduced in type 1 diabetes.

The sequenced template was cDNA made from the entire isolated RNA. Libraries were prepared by immunoSEQ multiplex PCR; TCRdb keeps only in-frame clonotypes and omits some of them. Altogether 300,000 to 350,000 clones are present, approximately 9.9% being singletons, with the ten largest covering around 1%. These receptors are not linked to any known antigen. The sample comprised central memory CD4+ T cells from blood. The receptors originated from a man aged 30-40 years with type 1 diabetes.

In this sample, this clone turned up a few times. V and J are TRBV5-1 and TRBJ1-2; tentatively, D is TRBD1 (5 bases). Germline values: CDR1 SGHRS, CDR2 YFSETQ. V lost 5 bases to trimming and J lost 2 bases, with 13 bases between them. The CDR3 has 14 amino acids. The CDR3 DNA follows: TGCGCCAGCAGTGAGGGGAATTCAAACTATGGCTACACCTTC. This sequence encodes CASSEGNSNYGYTF.

This chain joins TRBV27 and TRBJ2-3; D perhaps matches TRBD1 (6 bases). The CDR3 loop spans 14 amino acids. The V end lost 6 bases, the J end lost 4 bases, and 14 bases lay between the germline ends. CDR1 MNHEY and CDR2 SMNVEV come from the germline V gene (reference sequence). The CDR3 nucleotides read TGTGCCAGCAGCTCTGTGGGGGCCGCAGATACGCAGTATTTT. Protein sequence: CASSSVGAADTQYF.

This chain links TRBV7-2 with TRBJ2-7; maybe TRBD2 (6 bases). CDR1 and CDR2 from the germline V gene are SGHTA and FQGNSA. This CDR3 comprises 15 residues. V was pared by 5 bases and J by 2 bases, with 16 bases between. The CDR3 loop is CASSPPRGPPYEQYF. The CDR3 bases are TGTGCCAGCAGCCCCCCGCGGGGACCCCCCTACGAGCAGTACTTC.

This clone showed up just a few times. The chain couples TRBV7-2 to TRBJ2-3; a weak D match, TRBD2 (7 bases). Germline assignment: CDR1 SGHTA and CDR2 FQGNSA. The CDR3 contains 15 residues. The V and J ends lost 5 bases and 4 bases respectively, with 16 bases between them. The CDR3 coding sequence is TGTGCCAGCAGCCGAGACGGGGGGCCGCCAGATACGCAGTATTTT. This sequence encodes CASSRDGGPPDTQYF.

V gene TRBV7-9 combines with J gene TRBJ2-5; 9 nucleotides align to TRBD2. Germline CDR1 and CDR2: SEHNR and FQNEAQ (reference sequence). The V and J ends lost 4 bases and 4 bases, in that order; junction bases with no gene match: 4. This CDR3 contains 14 residues. This CDR3 reads CASSSGGLAETQYF. Written as DNA, the CDR3 is TGTGCCAGCAGCTCCGGGGGACTAGCAGAGACCCAGTACTTC.

This clone was recorded at least ten times. The J gene is TRBJ1-1, the V gene TRBV5-6; D is undetermined. The CDR3 is 14 amino acids. The V end was cut by 0 bases, the J end by 7 bases, with 13 bases between. Germline V gives CDR1 SGHDT, CDR2 YYEEEE. The DNA of the CDR3 is TGTGCCAGCAGCTTGGAAGGTCGGGGTCTTGAAGCTTTCTTT. It translates to CASSLEGRGLEAFF.

The genes are TRBV7-9 and TRBJ2-7; D gene ambiguous. From germline, CDR1 is SEHNR and CDR2 FQNEAQ (reference sequence). The CDR3 contains 13 residues. Trimming stripped 2 bases from V and 3 bases from J, with 8 bases between. The DNA for the CDR3 is TGTGCCAGCAGCTTAATAGGGCACTACGAGCAGTACTTC. Translation: CASSLIGHYEQYF. Variable domain in full (rest from reference TRBV7-9 and TRBJ2-7): DTGVSQNPRHKITKRGQNVTFRCDPISEHNRLYWYRQTLGQGPEFLTYFQNEAQLEKSRLLSDRFSAERPKGSFSTLEIQRTEQGDSAMYLCASSLIGHYEQYFGPGTRLTVT.

V gene TRBV9 combines with J gene TRBJ2-5, with D possibly called TRBD1 or TRBD2 (5 bases each). The CDR3 consists of 15 residues. Germline V gene sequence: CDR1 SGDLS, CDR2 YYNGEE. The ends were cut back, 2 bases at V and 0 bases at J, with 11 bases in the middle. CDR3 amino acids: CASSVGDLNQETQYF. Written as DNA, the CDR3 is TGTGCCAGCAGCGTGGGGGATCTAAACCAAGAGACCCAGTACTTC.